What follows are 16 T cell receptor beta chains derived from one specimen sequenced in a study of blood T cell repertoires in COVID-19. Produced via immunoSEQ multiplex PCR; TCRdb's table is partial and in-frame only. The table records around 250,000 clones, about four fifths of them present only once. Sequences were obtained from peripheral blood. Receptors originate from a man aged 30 to 45 who had recovered from COVID-19.

The chain is built from TRBV19 and TRBJ2-3; 7 bases line up with TRBD2. The junction had 5 bases not matched to a gene; V was cut back by 9 bases and J by 2 bases. Germline CDR1 reads LNHDA; CDR2 reads SQIVND (reference sequence). This CDR3 has 13 amino acids. CDR3 residues: CASGRGVTDTQYF. Written as DNA, the CDR3 is TGTGCCAGCGGACGGGGGGTCACAGATACGCAGTATTTT.

The chain links TRBV7-9 to TRBJ2-7; 7 nucleotides agree with TRBD2. The CDR3 consists of 14 residues. The V gene end was trimmed by 8 bases and the J gene end by 2 bases; junction bases not matched to a gene: 9. Looked up from germline, CDR1 is SEHNR and CDR2 is FQNEAQ (reference sequence). The CDR3, as DNA: TGTGCCAGCGAAAGTCGACTAGCCACCTACGAGCAGTACTTC. Residues: CASESRLATYEQYF.

V gene TRBV10-3 combines with J gene TRBJ2-3; 7 nucleotides agree with TRBD1. Trimming at V came to 6 bases and at J to 2 bases, leaving 2 bases not matched to a gene. The CDR3 is 13 amino acids. Germline assignment: CDR1 ENHRY and CDR2 SYGVKD. The CDR3 nucleotides are TGTGCCATCAGAGGGGGCGACACAGATACGCAGTATTTT. Its protein is CAIRGGDTDTQYF.

The rearrangement uses TRBV5-6 and TRBJ2-7, with TRBD2 as a possible D gene (5 bases). Germline CDR1 reads SGHDT; CDR2 reads YYEEEE. With 1 base removed from V and 3 bases from J, the gap between germline ends came to 11 bases. CDR3 length equals 14 residues. CDR3 sequence: CASSLRGIGYEQYV. DNA of the CDR3: TGTGCCAGCAGCTTGCGAGGGATAGGCTACGAGCAGTACGTC.

This clone was seen a handful of times. The CDR3 loop reads CASSVARESGETQYF. The CDR3 region has the DNA TGTGCCAGCAGCGTGGCAAGGGAGTCGGGAGAGACCCAGTACTTC. This chain links TRBV28 with TRBJ2-5, with D tentatively TRBD2 (5 bases). From germline, CDR1 is MDHEN and CDR2 SYDVKM. CDR3 length equals 15 residues. V lost 6 bases and J lost 4, with 18 bases in between.

The chain couples TRBV28 to TRBJ1-4; 7 nucleotides line up with TRBD1. With 8 bases clipped from V and 3 bases from J, the junction kept 9 bases outside the gene matches. Looked up from germline, CDR1 is MDHEN and CDR2 is SYDVKM. This CDR3 region has 15 residues. Here the CDR3 reads CASLNAGTANEKLFF. In DNA form, the CDR3 reads TGTGCCAGCCTGAATGCCGGGACAGCTAATGAAAAACTGTTTTTT.

Only a few counts were recorded for this clone. V and J are TRBV19 and TRBJ1-2; possibly TRBD1 for D (5 bases). The CDR3 consists of 13 residues. Trimming pared 3 bases from V and 0 bases from J, leaving 5 bases between. CDR1 LNHDA and CDR2 SQIVND come from the germline V gene (reference sequence). CDR3 region: CASSMDTNYGYTF. CDR3 nucleotides: TGTGCCAGTAGTATGGACACTAACTATGGCTACACCTTC.

The genes are TRBV7-9 and TRBJ1-4; D is perhaps TRBD1 (5 bases). The CDR3 length is 14 residues. In germline, CDR1 is SEHNR, CDR2 FQNEAQ (reference sequence). Trimming took 5 bases from V and 8 from J, leaving 15 bases between them. The CDR3 coding sequence is TGTGCCAGCAGCCGACTGGGGGAGGAAGAAAAACTGTTTTTT. This codes for CASSRLGEEEKLFF.

This clone was counted a few times. The chain is built from TRBV19 and TRBJ2-6; D may be TRBD1 (5 bases). Trimming removed 2 bases at V and 2 bases at J, with 7 bases between. The CDR3 spans 15 residues. CDR1 and CDR2 from the germline V gene are LNHDA and SQIVND (reference sequence). The CDR3 sequence: CASSISRAGANVLTF. For the CDR3, the DNA is TGTGCCAGTAGTATATCCAGGGCTGGGGCCAACGTCCTGACTTTC.

The gene calls are TRBV5-1 and TRBJ2-3, with D perhaps TRBD1 (7 bases). Trimming removed 6 bases from V and 4 bases from J, with 18 bases in between. This CDR3 has 15 amino acids. CDR1 is SGHRS and CDR2 is YFSETQ in the germline V gene. The CDR3 spells CASNGGGGRADTQYF. DNA of the CDR3: TGCGCCAGCAACGGAGGAGGGGGCCGGGCAGATACGCAGTATTTT.

The rearrangement joins TRBV7-9 to TRBJ2-3; D is undetermined. Germline lookup yields CDR1 SEHNR and CDR2 FQNEAQ (reference sequence). The CDR3 spans 10 residues. CDR3 region: CVLSTDTQYF. In DNA, the CDR3 is TGTGTCCTGAGCACAGATACGCAGTATTTT.

V and J are TRBV27 and TRBJ2-7; 10 bases map to TRBD1. The J segment lost 3 bases and the V segment lost 5 bases, leaving 4 bases of the junction unmatched. This CDR3 region has 14 residues. The germline V gene encodes CDR1 MNHEY and CDR2 SMNVEV (reference sequence). The DNA for the CDR3 is TGTGCCAGCAGTCCCGGGACAGGGGACTACGAGCAGTACTTC. Its translation is CASSPGTGDYEQYF.

This chain connects TRBV6-1 to TRBJ2-3; no reliable D call. V lost 3 bases, J lost 1 base, and 2 bases lay in between. The germline gives CDR1 MNHNS, CDR2 SASEGT. The CDR3 contains 12 residues. CDR3 protein: CASSDGTDTQYF. Written as DNA, the CDR3 is TGTGCCAGCAGTGACGGCACAGATACGCAGTATTTT.

CDR3: CASSLDGTGFYEQYV. The CDR3 DNA follows: TGTGCCAGCAGCTTGGATGGGACAGGGTTCTACGAGCAGTACGTC. The chain uses TRBV5-5 and TRBJ2-7; TRBD1 matches 9 bases. This CDR3 region has 15 residues. Germline loops: CDR1 SGHKS, CDR2 YYEKEE (reference sequence). V lost 0 bases, J lost 3 bases, and 4 bases stayed unmatched.

The chain couples TRBV13 to TRBJ2-7, with D possibly TRBD1 on 6 matching bases. V lost 2 bases and J lost 5, with 19 bases in between. This CDR3 has 16 amino acids. CDR1 is PRHDT and CDR2 is FYEKMQ in the germline V gene (reference sequence). The CDR3 DNA reads as TGTGCCAGCAGCTTAAGGGCCACAGGGTTCACTCACGAGCAGTACTTC. This encodes CASSLRATGFTHEQYF.

The chain employs TRBV10-1 and TRBJ2-3, with a weak D call TRBD1 (6 bases). Deletions cut 3 bases from V and 1 base from J, with 11 bases between. The CDR3 spans 15 residues. Looked up from germline, CDR1 is WNHNN and CDR2 is SYGVQD (reference sequence). CDR3 bases: TGCGCCAGCAGTGACGGACAGTGGGGCACAGATACGCAGTATTTT. It codes for CASSDGQWGTDTQYF.